This is a list of T cell receptor beta chains from one sample in a study of blood T cell repertoires in COVID-19. TCRdb's copy holds only in-frame clones and misses some; the assay was immunoSEQ multiplex PCR. Among about 120,000 clones listed, 80% to 90% were seen once. The sequenced sample consisted of peripheral blood. The source is a human donor in a cohort sampled during active COVID-19. Each CDR3 is given with its conserved first and last residue. Fields, in order: V gene, J gene, D gene, clone size, CDR3 DNA, CDR3 protein. D genes are given only for firm matches. The size field is filled for only some rows; it gives once, few, many or a size class.

v_call: TRBV6-5
j_call: TRBJ2-3
d_call: TRBD2
clone_size: NA
cdr3_nt: TGTGCCAGCAAGAAAACGGGAGGGACGCAGTATTTT
cdr3_aa: CASKKTGGTQYF

v_call: TRBV6-5
j_call: TRBJ1-3
d_call: NA
clone_size: NA
cdr3_nt: TGTGCCAGCAGTCTTTATCCCTCTGGAAACACCATATATTTT
cdr3_aa: CASSLYPSGNTIYF

v_call: TRBV24-1
j_call: TRBJ2-5
d_call: TRBD2
clone_size: NA
cdr3_nt: TGTGCCACCAGTGATTTGAGGGCTGGACTAGCGGGGAGCGAGACCCAGTACTTC
cdr3_aa: CATSDLRAGLAGSETQYF

v_call: TRBV9
j_call: TRBJ2-5
d_call: TRBD2
clone_size: NA
cdr3_nt: TGTGCCAGCAGCGTAGGTGGGGCTAGCGGGGGGAAAGAGACCCAGTACTTC
cdr3_aa: CASSVGGASGGKETQYF

v_call: TRBV25-1
j_call: TRBJ1-5
d_call: TRBD1
clone_size: NA
cdr3_nt: TGTGCCAGCAGTGAACGGGACAGGGTCTCTCAGCCCCAGCATTTT
cdr3_aa: CASSERDRVSQPQHF

v_call: TRBV10-3
j_call: TRBJ1-2
d_call: TRBD1
clone_size: NA
cdr3_nt: TGTGCCATCAGGAACCAGGGGGCATCGGGCGGCTACACCTTC
cdr3_aa: CAIRNQGASGGYTF

v_call: TRBV6-2/TRBV6-3
j_call: TRBJ1-2
d_call: NA
clone_size: NA
cdr3_nt: TGTGCCAGCAGTTTCACAGGAACCTATGGCTACACCTTC
cdr3_aa: CASSFTGTYGYTF

v_call: TRBV27
j_call: TRBJ2-1
d_call: NA
clone_size: NA
cdr3_nt: TGTGCCAGCAGTTTATGGTCGGCAGGGTTGGAAAATGAGCAGTTCTTC
cdr3_aa: CASSLWSAGLENEQFF

v_call: TRBV3-1/TRBV3-2
j_call: TRBJ2-7
d_call: NA
clone_size: once
cdr3_nt: TGTGCCAGCAGCCAAGGGAGGTCGTCGTGCTACGAGCAGTACTTC
cdr3_aa: CASSQGRSSCYEQYF

v_call: TRBV7-2
j_call: TRBJ2-7
d_call: NA
clone_size: NA
cdr3_nt: TGTGCCAGCAGCAACCGACAATCCTACGAGCAGTACTTC
cdr3_aa: CASSNRQSYEQYF

v_call: TRBV6-6
j_call: TRBJ1-4
d_call: TRBD1
clone_size: NA
cdr3_nt: TGTGCCAGCAGTTCCCCACAGGGGGCCGATAATGAAAAACTGTTTTTT
cdr3_aa: CASSSPQGADNEKLFF

v_call: TRBV10-2
j_call: TRBJ1-1
d_call: TRBD1
clone_size: NA
cdr3_nt: TGCGCCAGCAGTGAGTTCCTAGCTAGGACAGGGCCCCGCGGCACTGAAGCTTTCTTT
cdr3_aa: CASSEFLARTGPRGTEAFF

v_call: TRBV7-9
j_call: TRBJ2-3
d_call: NA
clone_size: NA
cdr3_nt: TGTGCCAGCAGCTTAGCAGGAGGGGGCCGCACAGATACGCAGTATTTT
cdr3_aa: CASSLAGGGRTDTQYF

v_call: TRBV5-6
j_call: TRBJ2-5
d_call: TRBD1
clone_size: NA
cdr3_nt: TGTGCCAGCAGGTCGGACAGGACGGGGGAGACCCAGTACTTC
cdr3_aa: CASRSDRTGETQYF